This entry lists 5 T cell receptor beta chains sequenced from one sample in a study of blood T cell repertoires in COVID-19. Sequencing used immunoSEQ multiplex PCR; TCRdb keeps in-frame clones, though not all of them. The sample carries about 120,000 clones, almost 70% recorded once. Specimen: peripheral blood. These receptors were collected from a woman in her 70s with acute or convalescent COVID-19.

The rearrangement joins TRBV6-6 to TRBJ1-2; no definite D call. V gave up 0 bases and J gave up 8 bases, with 13 bases separating them. Germline loops: CDR1 MNHNY, CDR2 SVGAGI (reference sequence). The CDR3 runs 14 residues. Here the CDR3 DNA reads TGTGCCAGCAGTTACTCCCTCGGGTTGAGCGGCTACACCTTC. It is translated as CASSYSLGLSGYTF.

The V gene is TRBV7-2, the J gene TRBJ1-1; 8 positions match TRBD1. Germline V gene data show CDR1 as SGHTA and CDR2 as FQGNSA. The CDR3 covers 13 residues. With 6 bases clipped from V and 3 bases from J, the junction kept 3 bases outside the gene matches. In nucleotides, the CDR3 is TGTGCCAGCAGTACACAGGGGGACACTGAAGCTTTCTTT. Translation: CASSTQGDTEAFF.

The chain carries TRBV27 and TRBJ2-3; tentative D call: TRBD2 (7 bases). This CDR3 region has 15 residues. The V end lost 3 bases, the J end lost 6 bases, and 16 bases lay between the germline ends. Germline loops: CDR1 MNHEY, CDR2 SMNVEV (reference sequence). The CDR3 DNA sequence: TGTGCCAGCAGTTTTGCGGGGGCCGGGGTGGATACGCAGTATTTT. Protein: CASSFAGAGVDTQYF.

V gene TRBV7-6 combines with J gene TRBJ2-1, with TRBD1 matching 10 bases. Germline values: CDR1 SGHVS, CDR2 FNYEAQ. The V segment lost 9 bases and the J segment 7 bases; nucleotides outside the gene matches: 9. CDR3 length: 14 residues. The CDR3 region has the DNA TGTGCCAGTCGGGGGACAGGGGAGGGGAATGAGCAGTTCTTC. It encodes CASRGTGEGNEQFF.

J is TRBJ2-1 and V is TRBV9; the match to TRBD2 covers 12 bases. The germline CDR1 and CDR2 sequences are SGDLS and YYNGEE. V shed 4 bases and J 5 bases; nucleotides not matched to a gene: 13. This CDR3 region has 18 residues. The CDR3 is CASSTPRDTSGGNNEQFF. The DNA for the CDR3 is TGTGCCAGCAGCACTCCCCGCGATACTAGCGGGGGGAACAATGAGCAGTTCTTC.